This T cell receptor (beta chain) derives from a study of CD8+ T cells in alopecia areata. Extraction of RNA preceded its reverse transcription into cDNA, which served as the sequencing template. Produced via immunoSEQ multiplex PCR; TCRdb's table is partial and in-frame only. The sample lists under 85,000 clones; approximately 46% were seen once. The V gene's germline CDR1 is SQVTM and CDR2 ANQGSEA. The CDR3 spans 12 residues. V gave up 8 bases and J gave up 1 base; unmatched junction bases: 5. The TCR was taken from a human donor with alopecia areata. The sequenced sample was CD8+ T cells sorted from blood, obtained at week 0. The genes are TRBV29-1 and TRBJ2-7; 7 positions match TRBD1. Here the CDR3 reads CSPWTGSYEQYF. The CDR3 DNA reads TGCAGCCCGTGGACAGGATCCTACGAGCAGTACTTC.